The entry that follows covers one T cell receptor beta chain sequence. The target antigen is unknown. This entry comes from a study of beta chain features in type 1 diabetes. The study's findings and limits: Sampled from patients, naive, central memory and Treg TCRB repertoires appeared more similar than those sampled from healthy donors.

CDR1 is MNHEY and CDR2 is SMNVEV in the germline V gene (reference sequence). V shed 5 bases and J 1 base; nucleotides not matched to a gene: 11. CDR3 size: 17 residues. What was sequenced were expressed TCRB transcripts, since all of the isolated RNA had been reverse transcribed. For naive, central memory and regulatory T cell samples, reads averaged around 3.6 million. Sequencing was performed with immunoSEQ multiplex PCR; in TCRdb, only in-frame clones are kept and a portion is missing. The sample shows 400,000 to 600,000 clones, approximately 30% of them seen only once. This clonotype originated in a man younger than 35 in good health. The material sequenced was naive CD4+ T cells from blood. This chain links TRBV27 with TRBJ2-5; TRBD2 aligns across 9 bases. CDR3 coding DNA: TGTGCCAGCAGTATAAAGGTGACTAGCGGCCGCCAAGAGACCCAGTACTTC. It codes for CASSIKVTSGRQETQYF.